The following is a T cell receptor (beta chain) sequence with its context. Looked up from germline, CDR1 is KGHSH and CDR2 is LQKENI. This CDR3 region has 15 residues. V trimming: 4 bases; J trimming: 2 bases; junction bases outside the gene matches: 3. Clones were sequenced by immunoSEQ multiplex PCR, and TCRdb holds only the in-frame ones, with some missing. The table has 250,000 to 350,000 clones, approximately 90% seen once. This sample was included in a study of blood T cell repertoires in COVID-19. The chain uses TRBV18 and TRBJ1-4, with 8 nucleotides matching TRBD1. Sequenced sample: peripheral blood. This receptor was obtained from a man aged 25 to 40 with acute or convalescent COVID-19. CDR3 sequence: CASSRRTGTNEKLFF. The CDR3 nucleotides read TGTGCCAGCTCACGCCGGACAGGGACTAATGAAAAACTGTTTTTT.